Sequencing of this T cell receptor (beta chain) was carried out in a study of blood T cells in healthy people across ages (dated by TCRdb to the mid-2010s). Regarding the complete study: In model experiments, template switching captured about one uniquely barcoded TCR beta cDNA molecule for every two T cells. The study analyzed two additional independent replicas of 1 million unique cDNA reads from the same blood draw for two donors, one aged 18 to 29 and one aged 80 or older. To avoid experimental bias, donors of different ages were randomly spread across the sequencing lanes. Using deep sequencing normalized with unique cDNA molecular identifiers, the study measured how TCR beta repertoire diversity changes with age. The donors were divided into four age groups: young (average approximately 17 years), middle-aged (around 37), aged (about 62) and long-lived (roughly 86).

Receptor amplification or capture employed 5' RACE. Reads for this sample came from an Illumina HiSeq 2500. A second PCR of roughly 7 to 11 cycles was performed with a sample-barcoded 5' primer and a J-beta primer mix. A template-switch 5' adaptor carrying 12 random nucleotides introduced a unique molecular identifier onto each TCR beta cDNA molecule. Each sample yielded at least 3 million CDR3-containing paired-end reads. First-strand cDNA was synthesized from all RNA with the Mint cDNA synthesis kit, primed by a TRBC-specific oligonucleotide. All cDNA was treated with uracil-DNA glycosylase and then went through a first 18-cycle PCR with the universal primers M1SS and BC2_uni_R. Per the authors' processing: Each sample was normalized by randomly selecting 1 million high-quality reads, each carrying a distinct molecular identifier. Instead of being binned into consensus sequences, reads with shared molecular identifiers were discarded. MiTCR, run with a Q25 quality threshold and the strictest error-elimination algorithm, handled CDR3 identification, clonotype clustering and error correction. Lower-bound total TCR beta diversity was estimated with a nonparametric unseen species model using Euler transformation. TCRdb ran its own pipeline on the public reads, namely fastp trimming at Q25 and MiXCR clone calling, and kept in-frame beta chains. Every entry covers one CDR3 protein and lists the most common genes and DNA from its rows. The V and J calls come from TCRdb's annotation, not from the publication. The sample has 910,000 or so distinct CDR3 sequences on record, roughly 51% of them singletons. 20% to 25% of the sample is in the top ten clones.

Remarks on this clonotype: No antigen is known for it. Per-base quality was not reported, and no clone a single base away is much larger than it.

The roughly 39 donors, aged roughly 6 to 90 years, were systemically healthy Caucasian individuals from Russia. Roughly 10 milliliters of peripheral blood were drawn from each donor into EDTA-treated Vacutainer tubes. Ficoll-Paque density-gradient centrifugation was used to isolate PBMCs, with at least 6.5 million per sample. Total RNA was extracted from PBMCs with Trizol reagent, with at least 5.5 micrograms obtained per sample. For every donor, flow cytometry on a PBMC aliquot measured the percentage of naive CD45RAhigh/CD27high T cells. The investigation overall reported the following: The long-lived group showed more naive CD4+ T cells, fewer expanded clones and increased TCR diversity than the aged group, suggesting age selection. Since profiling was done on bulk unsorted PBMCs, naive and antigen-experienced compartments could not be conclusively compared. There was a strong correlation between observed TCR beta diversity and the percentage of naive T cells measured by flow cytometry. As age increased, observed TCR beta diversity per million T cells dropped in a roughly linear way, and a significant reduction was already evident by age about 40. Total diversity estimates from one million sequenced T cells were considered lower bounds and underestimates. The CMV infection status of donors was not known, potentially confounding age-related changes in expanded clonotypes.

Material: blood. This clonotype was sampled from a woman in her fifties or sixties in good health.

The DNA sequence reads TGTGCCAGCATGCCGGGGGTAGGGAATTCACCCCTCCACTTT. This codes for CASMPGVGNSPLHF. The V and J segments used are TRBV6-5 and TRBJ1-6; TRBD1 could be the D gene, as 5 bases match. From a lookup of the germline V gene, CDR1 and CDR2 are MNHEY and SVGAGI. V loses 7 bases of germline sequence and J loses 7 bases, and the interval between the two ends is 14 bases. The CDR3 goes from the cysteine to the phenylalanine over 14 residues. The only DNA kept is the CDR3, 42 bases in frame from the first base.